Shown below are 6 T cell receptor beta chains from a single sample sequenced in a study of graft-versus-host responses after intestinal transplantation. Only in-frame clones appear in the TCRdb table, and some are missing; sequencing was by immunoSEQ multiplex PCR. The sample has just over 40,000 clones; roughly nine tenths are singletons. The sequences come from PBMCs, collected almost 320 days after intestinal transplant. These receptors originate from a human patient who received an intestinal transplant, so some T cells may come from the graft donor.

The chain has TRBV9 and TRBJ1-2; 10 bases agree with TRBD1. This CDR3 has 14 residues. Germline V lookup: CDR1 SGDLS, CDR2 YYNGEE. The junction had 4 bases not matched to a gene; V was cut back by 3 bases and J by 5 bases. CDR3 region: CASSGDRGQYGYTF. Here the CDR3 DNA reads TGTGCCAGCAGCGGAGACAGGGGGCAATATGGCTACACCTTC.

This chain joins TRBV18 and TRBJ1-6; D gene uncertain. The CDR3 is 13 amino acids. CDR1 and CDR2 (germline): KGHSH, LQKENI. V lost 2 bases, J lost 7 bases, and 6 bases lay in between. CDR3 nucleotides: TGTGCCAGCTCACCATATGGGAATTCACCCCTCCACTTT. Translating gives CASSPYGNSPLHF. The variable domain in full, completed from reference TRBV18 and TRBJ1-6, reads NAGVMQNPRHLVRRRGQEARLRCSPMKGHSHVYWYRQLPEEGLKFMVYLQKENIIDESGMPKERFSAEFPKEGPSILRIQQVVRGDSAAYFCASSPYGNSPLHFGNGTRLTVT.

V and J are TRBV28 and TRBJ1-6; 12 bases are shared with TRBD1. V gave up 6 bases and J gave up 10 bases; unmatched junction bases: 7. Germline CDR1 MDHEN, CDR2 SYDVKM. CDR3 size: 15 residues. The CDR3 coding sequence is TGTGCCAGCAGGCGTCGGGACAGGGGGCAGTCACCCCTCCACTTT. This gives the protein CASRRRDRGQSPLHF.

The CDR3 DNA reads as TGCAGCGCCGAGGGACAGGGATCGGATGAAAAACTGTTTTTT. Residues: CSAEGQGSDEKLFF. The rearrangement links TRBV29-1 to TRBJ1-4; TRBD1 matches 9 bases. Germline V gene lookup returns CDR1 SQVTM and CDR2 ANQGSEA. V lost 7 bases, J lost 6 bases, and 9 bases stayed unmatched. This CDR3 has 14 residues.

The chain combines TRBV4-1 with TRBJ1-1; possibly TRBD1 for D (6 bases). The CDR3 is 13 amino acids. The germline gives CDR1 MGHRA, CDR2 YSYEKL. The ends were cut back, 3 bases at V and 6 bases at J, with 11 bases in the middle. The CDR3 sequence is CASSQAGTPEAFF. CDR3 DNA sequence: TGCGCCAGCAGCCAGGCCGGGACACCTGAAGCTTTCTTT.

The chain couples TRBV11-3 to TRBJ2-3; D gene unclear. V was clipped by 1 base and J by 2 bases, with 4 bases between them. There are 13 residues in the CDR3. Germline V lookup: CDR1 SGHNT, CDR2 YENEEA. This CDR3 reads CASSLGNTDTQYF. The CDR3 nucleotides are TGTGCCAGCAGCTTAGGAAACACAGATACGCAGTATTTT.